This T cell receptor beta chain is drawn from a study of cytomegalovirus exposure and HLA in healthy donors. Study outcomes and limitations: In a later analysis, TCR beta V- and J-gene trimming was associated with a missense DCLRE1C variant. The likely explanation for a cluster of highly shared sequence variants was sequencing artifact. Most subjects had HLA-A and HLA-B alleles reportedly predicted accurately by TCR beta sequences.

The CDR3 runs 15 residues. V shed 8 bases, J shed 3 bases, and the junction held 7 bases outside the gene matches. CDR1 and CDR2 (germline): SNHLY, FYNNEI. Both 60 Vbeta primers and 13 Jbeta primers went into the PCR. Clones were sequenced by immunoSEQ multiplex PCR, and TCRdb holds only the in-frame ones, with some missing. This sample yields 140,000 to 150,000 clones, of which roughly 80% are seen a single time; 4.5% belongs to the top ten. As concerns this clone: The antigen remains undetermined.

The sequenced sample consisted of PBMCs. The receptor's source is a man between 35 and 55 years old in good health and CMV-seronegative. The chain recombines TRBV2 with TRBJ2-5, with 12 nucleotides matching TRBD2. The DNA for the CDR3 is TGTGCCAGCTCGGCTAGCGGGGGGGCCGAAGAGACCCAGTACTTC. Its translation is CASSASGGAEETQYF.